The source of this T cell receptor (beta chain) is a study of shared clonotypes between healthy human individuals. The overall study: Donor composition was a couple of women and a few men, aged 18 to 49.

Regarding the study as a whole: Sharing of clonotypes among donors was expected to vary with sequencing depth.

On this clone: What it recognizes is unknown.

CD8 memory comprised CD45RO+ plus CCR7-negative CD45RA+ TemRA cells. Only in-frame clones appear in the TCRdb table, and some are missing; sequencing was by immunoSEQ multiplex PCR. This sample has roughly 720,000 clones; roughly 91% occur once, and the top ten carry less than 40%. Germline CDR1 and CDR2: LNHDA and SQIVND (reference sequence). V lost 3 bases and J lost 3, with 15 bases in between. This CDR3 region has 15 residues. The rearrangement uses TRBV19 and TRBJ2-7, with D possibly being TRBD1 (6 bases). The TCR comes from a man between 18 and 29 years old in good health. Some clones in this sample may be carry-over from other donors' samples. The sequenced sample consisted of memory CD8+ T cells from PBMCs. Subset noted: CD45RO+ cells pooled with CCR7-negative TemRA cells. CDR3 sequence (DNA): TGTGCCAGTAGTATGAGGGCAGGGGCAGGCTACGAGCAGTACTTC. Translated, it gives CASSMRAGAGYEQYF. The variable domain in full, completed from reference TRBV19 and TRBJ2-7, reads DGGITQSPKYLFRKEGQNVTLSCEQNLNHDAMYWYRQDPGQGLRLIYYSQIVNDFQKGDIAEGYSVSREKKESFPLTVTSAQKNPTAFYLCASSMRAGAGYEQYFGPGTRLTVT.